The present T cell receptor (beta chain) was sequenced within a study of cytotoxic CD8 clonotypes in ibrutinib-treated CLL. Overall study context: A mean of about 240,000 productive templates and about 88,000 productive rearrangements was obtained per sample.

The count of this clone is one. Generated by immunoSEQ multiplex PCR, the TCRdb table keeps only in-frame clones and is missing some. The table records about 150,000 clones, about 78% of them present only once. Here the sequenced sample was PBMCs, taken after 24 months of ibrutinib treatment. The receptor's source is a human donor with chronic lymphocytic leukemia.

The CDR3, as DNA: TGTGCCAGCGGGGCGGGCGGAAACACCATATATTTT. The encoded protein is CASGAGGNTIYF. The chain employs TRBV2 and TRBJ1-3, with a weak D call TRBD1 (5 bases). The germline V gene encodes CDR1 SNHLY and CDR2 FYNNEI. V lost 8 bases to trimming and J lost 4 bases, with 9 bases between them. This CDR3 contains 12 residues.